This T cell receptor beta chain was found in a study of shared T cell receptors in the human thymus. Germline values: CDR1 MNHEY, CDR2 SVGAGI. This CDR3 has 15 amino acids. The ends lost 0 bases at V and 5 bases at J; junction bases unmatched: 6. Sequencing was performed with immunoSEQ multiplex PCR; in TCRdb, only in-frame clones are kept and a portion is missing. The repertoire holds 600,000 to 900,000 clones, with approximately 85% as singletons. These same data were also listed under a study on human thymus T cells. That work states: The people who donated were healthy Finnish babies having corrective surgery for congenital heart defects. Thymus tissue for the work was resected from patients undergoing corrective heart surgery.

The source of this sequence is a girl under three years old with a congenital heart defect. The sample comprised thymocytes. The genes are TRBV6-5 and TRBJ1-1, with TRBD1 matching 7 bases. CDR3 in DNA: TGTGCCAGCAGTTACTCGGCAGGGGGTTCGACTGAAGCTTTCTTT. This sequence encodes CASSYSAGGSTEAFF.